Presented here are 7 T cell receptor beta chains from one specimen sequenced in a study of cytomegalovirus exposure and HLA in healthy donors. Clones were read by immunoSEQ multiplex PCR, and TCRdb kept only the in-frame ones, dropping some. This table holds a few hundred thousand clones, roughly nine tenths found once. Sequencing input: PBMCs. The receptors here all came from a man younger than 35 in good health and CMV-seropositive.

The chain has TRBV9 and TRBJ2-3; no clear D. From germline, CDR1 is SGDLS and CDR2 YYNGEE. This CDR3 is 14 amino acids long. With 3 bases removed from V and 0 bases from J, the gap between germline ends came to 8 bases. Here the CDR3 DNA reads TGTGCCAGCAGCGAGGGCCCTAGCACAGATACGCAGTATTTT. Amino acids: CASSEGPSTDTQYF. Full variable domain (remainder filled in from reference TRBV9 and TRBJ2-3): DSGVTQTPKHLITATGQRVTLRCSPRSGDLSVYWYQQSLDQGLQFLIQYYNGEERAKGNILERFSAQQFPDLHSELNLSSLELGDSALYFCASSEGPSTDTQYFGPGTRLTVL.

This clone appeared a single time. The CDR3 DNA reads as TGTGCCAGCAGTGAATCTGACAGCTCTGGAAACACCATATATTTT. It specifies CASSESDSSGNTIYF. The V and J genes are TRBV2 and TRBJ1-3, with D perhaps TRBD1 (5 bases). The CDR3 consists of 15 residues. Germline V lookup: CDR1 SNHLY, CDR2 FYNNEI. V dropped 2 bases and J dropped 0 bases, with 8 bases sitting between them.

The chain has TRBV7-9 and TRBJ1-2, with 8 bases lining up with TRBD1. With V trimmed by 2 bases and J by 2 bases, 10 bases remained unmatched. Germline V gives CDR1 SEHNR, CDR2 FQNEAQ (reference sequence). This CDR3 contains 17 residues. This chain's CDR3 is CASSLPGGQGRNYGYTF. CDR3 in DNA: TGTGCCAGCAGCTTACCCGGCGGACAGGGTAGAAACTATGGCTACACCTTC.

This clone appeared a single time. The chain combines TRBV6-6 with TRBJ1-2; a possible D gene is TRBD1 (6 bases). V lost 2 bases, J lost 14 bases, and 12 bases lay in between. The germline V gene encodes CDR1 MNHNY and CDR2 SVGAGI (reference sequence). The length of the CDR3 is 11 residues. The CDR3 sequence: CASSYPGTWTF. In DNA, the CDR3 is TGTGCCAGCAGTTACCCCGGGACATGGACCTTC.

The chain combines TRBV30 with TRBJ2-1; tentatively, D is TRBD2 (6 bases). Germline V gene sequence: CDR1 GTSNPN, CDR2 SVGIG (reference sequence). The V gene lost 3 bases and the J gene lost 4 bases, with 19 bases spanning the gap. This CDR3 is built from 16 residues. The CDR3 protein is CAWRPGGRGNYNEQFF. The CDR3 region has the DNA TGTGCCTGGAGACCTGGAGGGCGCGGCAATTACAATGAGCAGTTCTTC. The full variable domain, its missing parts supplied by reference TRBV30 and TRBJ2-1, is SQTIHQWPATLVQPVGSPLSLECTVEGTSNPNLYWYRQAAGRGLQLLFYSVGIGQISSEVPQNLSASRPQDRQFILSSKKLLLSDSGFYLCAWRPGGRGNYNEQFFGPGTRLTVL.

This sequence joins TRBV16 and TRBJ2-7; 8 bases fit TRBD1. V lost 3 bases to trimming and J lost 0 bases; unmatched junction nucleotides: 4. This CDR3 is built from 15 residues. Looked up from germline, CDR1 is KGHSY and CDR2 is FQNENV. DNA of the CDR3: TGTGCCAGCAGCCAGCGACAGGGGAGCTCCTACGAGCAGTACTTC. This gives the protein CASSQRQGSSYEQYF.

The rearrangement joins TRBV4-1 to TRBJ1-2; D ambiguous. The germline V gene has CDR1 MGHRA and CDR2 YSYEKL. V dropped 0 bases and J dropped 8 bases, with 16 bases sitting between them. This CDR3 spans 15 amino acids. CDR3 in amino acids: CASSQDSPKVRGYTF. CDR3 DNA sequence: TGCGCCAGCAGCCAAGATTCCCCCAAGGTGAGGGGCTACACCTTC.